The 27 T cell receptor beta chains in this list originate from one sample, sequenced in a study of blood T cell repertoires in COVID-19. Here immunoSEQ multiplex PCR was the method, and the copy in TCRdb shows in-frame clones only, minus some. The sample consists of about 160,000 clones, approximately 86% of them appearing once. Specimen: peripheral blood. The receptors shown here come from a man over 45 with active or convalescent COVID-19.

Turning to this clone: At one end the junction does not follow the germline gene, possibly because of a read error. CDR3 in DNA: TGTGCCAGCAGCGAAGAAACAGGGTGGAATTCACCCCTCCACTTT. Protein product: CASSEETGWNSPLHF. The V gene is TRBV15, the J gene TRBJ1-6; tentative D call: TRBD1 (6 bases). This CDR3 is built from 15 residues. Per the germline V gene, CDR1 is LNHNV and CDR2 is YYDKDF (reference sequence).

CDR3 DNA sequence: TGTGCCAGCAGTAAAGACACAGGGGGCTTTACTAATGAAAAACTGTTTTTT. Amino acids: CASSKDTGGFTNEKLFF. The chain employs TRBV6-1 and TRBJ1-4; 9 bases map to TRBD1. The CDR3 has 17 residues. Trimming at V came to 5 bases and at J to 2 bases, leaving 9 bases not matched to a gene. CDR1 and CDR2 (germline): MNHNS, SASEGT.

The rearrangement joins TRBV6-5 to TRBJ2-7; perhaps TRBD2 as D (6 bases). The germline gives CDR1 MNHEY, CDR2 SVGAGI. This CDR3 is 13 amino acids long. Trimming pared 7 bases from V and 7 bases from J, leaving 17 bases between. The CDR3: CASKSSGRPEQYF. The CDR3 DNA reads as TGTGCCAGCAAGTCTTCAGGGAGGCCGGAGCAGTACTTC.

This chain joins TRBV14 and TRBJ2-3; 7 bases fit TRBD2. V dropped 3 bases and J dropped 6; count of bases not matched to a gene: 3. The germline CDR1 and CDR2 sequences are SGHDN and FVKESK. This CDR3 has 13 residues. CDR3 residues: CASSQTSSDTQYF. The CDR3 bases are TGTGCCAGCAGCCAGACTAGCTCGGATACGCAGTATTTT.

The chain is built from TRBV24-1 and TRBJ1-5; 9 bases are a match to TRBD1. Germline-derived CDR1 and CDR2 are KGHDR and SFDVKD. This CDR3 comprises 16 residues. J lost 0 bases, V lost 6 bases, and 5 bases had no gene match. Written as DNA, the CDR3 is TGTGCCACCAGTTCCACAGGGGGCCCTAGCAATCAGCCCCAGCATTTT. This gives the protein CATSSTGGPSNQPQHF.

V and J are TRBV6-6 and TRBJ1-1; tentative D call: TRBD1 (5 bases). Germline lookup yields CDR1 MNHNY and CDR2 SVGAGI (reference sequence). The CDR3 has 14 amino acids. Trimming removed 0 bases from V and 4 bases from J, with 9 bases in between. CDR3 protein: CASSYSGVGTEAFF. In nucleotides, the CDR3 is TGTGCCAGCAGTTACTCAGGGGTGGGCACTGAAGCTTTCTTT.

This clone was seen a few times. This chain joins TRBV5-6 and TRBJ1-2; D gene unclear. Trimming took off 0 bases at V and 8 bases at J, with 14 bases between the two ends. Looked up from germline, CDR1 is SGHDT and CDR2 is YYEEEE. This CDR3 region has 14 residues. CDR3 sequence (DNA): TGTGCCAGCAGCTTGGGTCGGGAGACGAGCGGCTACACCTTC. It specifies CASSLGRETSGYTF.

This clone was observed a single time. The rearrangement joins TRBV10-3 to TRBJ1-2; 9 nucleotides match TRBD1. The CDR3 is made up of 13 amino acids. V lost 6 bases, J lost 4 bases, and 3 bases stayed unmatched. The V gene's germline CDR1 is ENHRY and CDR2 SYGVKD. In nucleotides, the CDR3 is TGTGCCATCAGGGGGACAGGGACCTATGGCTACACCTTC. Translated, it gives CAIRGTGTYGYTF.

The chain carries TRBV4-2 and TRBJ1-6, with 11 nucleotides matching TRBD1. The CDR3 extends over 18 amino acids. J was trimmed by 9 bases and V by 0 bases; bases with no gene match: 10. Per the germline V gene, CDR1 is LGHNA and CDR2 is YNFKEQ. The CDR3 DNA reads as TGTGCCAGCAGCCAAGAAGGTGGACAGGGGGCATTCAGTTCACCCCTCCACTTT. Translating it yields CASSQEGGQGAFSSPLHF.

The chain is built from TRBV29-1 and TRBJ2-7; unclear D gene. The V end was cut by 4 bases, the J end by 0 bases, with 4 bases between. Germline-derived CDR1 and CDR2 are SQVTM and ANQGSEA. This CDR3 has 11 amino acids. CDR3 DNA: TGCAGCGTTGTCGGCTCCTACGAGCAGTACTTC. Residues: CSVVGSYEQYF.

The CDR3 sequence is CASTPVERYQPQHF. CDR3 nucleotides: TGTGCCAGTACCCCGGTGGAGAGGTATCAGCCCCAGCATTTT. The chain joins TRBV19 to TRBJ1-5; D is unresolved. Germline lookup yields CDR1 LNHDA and CDR2 SQIVND (reference sequence). CDR3 length: 14 residues. V was pared by 7 bases and J by 5 bases, with 15 bases between.

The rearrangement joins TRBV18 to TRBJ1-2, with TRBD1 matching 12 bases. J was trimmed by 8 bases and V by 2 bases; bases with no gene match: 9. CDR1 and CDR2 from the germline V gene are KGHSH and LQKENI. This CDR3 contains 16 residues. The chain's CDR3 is CASSPGGQGATGGYTF. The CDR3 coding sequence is TGTGCCAGCTCACCAGGGGGACAGGGGGCGACTGGCGGCTACACCTTC. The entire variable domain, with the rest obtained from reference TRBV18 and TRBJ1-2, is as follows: NAGVMQNPRHLVRRRGQEARLRCSPMKGHSHVYWYRQLPEEGLKFMVYLQKENIIDESGMPKERFSAEFPKEGPSILRIQQVVRGDSAAYFCASSPGGQGATGGYTFGSGTRLTVV.

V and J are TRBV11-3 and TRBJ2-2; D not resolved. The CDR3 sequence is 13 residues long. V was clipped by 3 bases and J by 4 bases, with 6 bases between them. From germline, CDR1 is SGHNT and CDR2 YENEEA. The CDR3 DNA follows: TGTGCCAGCAGCTTCGACTCCACCGGGGAGCTGTTTTTT. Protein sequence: CASSFDSTGELFF.

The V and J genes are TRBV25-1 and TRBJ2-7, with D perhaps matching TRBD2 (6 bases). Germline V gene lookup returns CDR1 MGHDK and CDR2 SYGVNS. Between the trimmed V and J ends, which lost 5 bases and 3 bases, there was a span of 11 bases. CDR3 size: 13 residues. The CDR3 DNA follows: TGTGCCAGCAGTAGGGGAGGAAACTACGAGCAGTACTTC. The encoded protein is CASSRGGNYEQYF.

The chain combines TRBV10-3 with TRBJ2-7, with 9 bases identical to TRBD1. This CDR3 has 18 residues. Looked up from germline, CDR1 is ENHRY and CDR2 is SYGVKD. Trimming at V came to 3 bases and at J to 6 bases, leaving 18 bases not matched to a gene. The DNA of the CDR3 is TGTGCCATCAGTGACTCCTCGACAGGGGGATTGAGAGTGGGCGAGCAGTACTTC. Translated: CAISDSSTGGLRVGEQYF.

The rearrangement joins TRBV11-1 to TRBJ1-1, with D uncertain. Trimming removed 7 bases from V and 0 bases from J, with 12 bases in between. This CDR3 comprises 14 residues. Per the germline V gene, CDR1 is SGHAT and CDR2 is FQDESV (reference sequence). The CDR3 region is CASTAEGLNTEAFF. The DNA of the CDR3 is TGTGCCAGCACCGCCGAGGGTCTGAACACTGAAGCTTTCTTT.

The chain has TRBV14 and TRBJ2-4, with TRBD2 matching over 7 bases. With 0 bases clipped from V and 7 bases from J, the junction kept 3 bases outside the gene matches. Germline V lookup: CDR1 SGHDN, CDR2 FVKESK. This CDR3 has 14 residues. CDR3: CASSQERRGNIQYF. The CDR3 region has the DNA TGTGCCAGCAGCCAAGAAAGGCGGGGGAACATTCAGTACTTC.

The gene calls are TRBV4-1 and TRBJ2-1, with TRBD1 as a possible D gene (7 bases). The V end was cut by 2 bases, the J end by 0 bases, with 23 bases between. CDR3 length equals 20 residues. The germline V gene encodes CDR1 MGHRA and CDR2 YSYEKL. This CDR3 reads CASSQKEGETDRSSYNEQFF. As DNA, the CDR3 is TGCGCCAGCAGCCAAAAGGAGGGCGAGACGGACAGGAGCTCCTACAATGAGCAGTTCTTC.

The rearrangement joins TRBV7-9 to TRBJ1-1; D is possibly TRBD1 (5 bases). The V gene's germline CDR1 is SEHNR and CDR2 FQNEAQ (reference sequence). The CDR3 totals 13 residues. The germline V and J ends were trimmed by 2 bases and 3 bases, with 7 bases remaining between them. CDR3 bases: TGTGCCAGCAGCTTACCAGGGCACACTGAAGCTTTCTTT. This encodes CASSLPGHTEAFF.

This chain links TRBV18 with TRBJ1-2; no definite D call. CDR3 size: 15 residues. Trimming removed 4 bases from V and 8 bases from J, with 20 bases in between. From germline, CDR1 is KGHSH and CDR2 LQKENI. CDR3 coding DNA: TGTGCCAGCTCACTAATCGCGGTAGAGTATTCGGGCTACACCTTC. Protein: CASSLIAVEYSGYTF.

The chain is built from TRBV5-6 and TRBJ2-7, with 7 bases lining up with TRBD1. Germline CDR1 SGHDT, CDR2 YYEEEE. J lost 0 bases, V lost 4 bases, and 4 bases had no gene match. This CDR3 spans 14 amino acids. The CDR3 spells CASSRGPSSYEQYF. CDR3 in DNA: TGTGCCAGCAGCAGGGGGCCTAGCTCCTACGAGCAGTACTTC.

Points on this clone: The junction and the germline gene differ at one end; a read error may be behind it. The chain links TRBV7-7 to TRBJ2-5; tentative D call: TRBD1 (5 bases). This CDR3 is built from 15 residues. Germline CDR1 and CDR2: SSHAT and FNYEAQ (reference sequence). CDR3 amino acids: CASSLDRTPQETQYF. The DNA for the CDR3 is TGTGCTAGCAGCCTTGATAGGACACCTCAAGAGACCCAGTACTTC.

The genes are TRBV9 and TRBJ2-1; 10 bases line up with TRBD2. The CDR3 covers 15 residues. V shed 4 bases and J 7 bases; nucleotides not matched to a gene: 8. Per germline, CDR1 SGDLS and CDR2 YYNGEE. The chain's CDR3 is CASSSSGGKGNEQFF. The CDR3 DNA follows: TGTGCCAGCAGCTCTAGCGGGGGCAAAGGGAATGAGCAGTTCTTC.

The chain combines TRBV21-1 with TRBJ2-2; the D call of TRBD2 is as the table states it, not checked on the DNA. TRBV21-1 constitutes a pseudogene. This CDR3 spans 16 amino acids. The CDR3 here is CASSQEPGGDTGELFF. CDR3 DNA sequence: TGTGCCAGCAGTCAAGAACCCGGAGGGGACACCGGGGAGCTGTTTTTT.

In nucleotides, the CDR3 is TGTGCCAGTAGTGCCGGGTTGCGCGGCACAGATACGCAGTATTTT. Protein sequence: CASSAGLRGTDTQYF. The rearrangement uses TRBV19 and TRBJ2-3; D gene ambiguous. CDR1 and CDR2 from the germline V gene are LNHDA and SQIVND (reference sequence). This CDR3 comprises 15 residues. V was cut by 5 bases and J by 1 base, with 13 bases left in between. The entire variable domain, with the rest obtained from reference TRBV19 and TRBJ2-3, is as follows: DGGITQSPKYLFRKEGQNVTLSCEQNLNHDAMYWYRQDPGQGLRLIYYSQIVNDFQKGDIAEGYSVSREKKESFPLTVTSAQKNPTAFYLCASSAGLRGTDTQYFGPGTRLTVL.

CDR3 sequence (DNA): TGTGCCAGCAGTACCGGACCGGGGCAGGGGAGTATTCAGCCCCAGCATTTT. Its protein is CASSTGPGQGSIQPQHF. The chain links TRBV6-2 or TRBV6-3 to TRBJ1-5; D is perhaps TRBD1 (6 bases). This CDR3 comprises 17 residues. Germline V gives CDR1 MNHEY, CDR2 SVGEGT. V was pared by 5 bases and J by 6 bases, with 23 bases between.

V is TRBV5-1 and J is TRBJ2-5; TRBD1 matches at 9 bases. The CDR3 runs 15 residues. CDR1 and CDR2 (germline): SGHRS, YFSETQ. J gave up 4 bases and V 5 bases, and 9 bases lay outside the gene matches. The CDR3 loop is CASRVTGGMAETQYF. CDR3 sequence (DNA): TGCGCCAGCAGAGTGACAGGGGGTATGGCAGAGACCCAGTACTTC.